The sequence of this TCR beta chain was determined in a study of Ad26.COV2.S vaccination and SARS-CoV-2 variants. Across the study: Ad26.COV2.S shots went into the muscle once or twice, 56 days apart.

This CDR3 is built from 15 residues. CDR1 is LNHDA and CDR2 is SQIVND in the germline V gene (reference sequence). V was pared by 5 bases and J by 0 bases, with 11 bases between. Data came from immunoSEQ multiplex PCR; TCRdb stores just in-frame clones and leaves some out. The sample consists of hundreds of thousands of clones, roughly 90% of them appearing once. The treatment: some 19 received Ad26.COV2.S at low or high dose, single or two shots; about 5 received placebo; per-sample allocation not given. The investigators took samples on day 63 after the first vaccine or placebo injection. Ad26.COV2.S expressed prefusion-stabilized spike from the original Wuhan strain.

The TCR was taken from a person between 18 and 65 years old who received the Ad26.COV2.S COVID-19 vaccine or a placebo. This specimen was peripheral blood, taken in a trial of Ad26.COV2.S vaccine versus placebo. The genes are TRBV19 and TRBJ2-1; D is unclear. In DNA, the CDR3 is TGTGCCAGTAGTGTTTCGGAGAGCTCCTACAATGAGCAGTTCTTC. Translated: CASSVSESSYNEQFF.